These T cell receptor beta chains were read from a single sample in a study of Tregs in tolerant kidney transplant recipients. Measured with immunoSEQ multiplex PCR; TCRdb has only the in-frame clones, and not every one. This table holds around 120,000 clones, 92% found once. The sequenced sample was CD4+ T cells from blood. Receptor source: a human donor in good health. Both conserved end residues are part of each CDR3. A D gene is named only where the DNA matches it firmly. The listing skips clone size in some rows; elsewhere it reads once, few, many or a size class.

>TRBD2|TRBJ2-1|TRBV5-1|-
TGCGCCAGCAGCCCGGGGCCGCGGGGGGGCGCCTACAATGAGCAGTTCTTC
CASSPGPRGGAYNEQFF
>-|TRBJ1-1|TRBV25-1|-
TGTGCCAGCAAAAAAGGCATGAACACTGAAGCTTTCTTT
CASKKGMNTEAFF
>-|TRBJ2-1|TRBV5-1|-
TGCGCCAGCAGCCAACAGGGCCCCCTTTCCTACAATGAGCAGTTCTTC
CASSQQGPLSYNEQFF
>-|TRBJ1-2|TRBV19|-
TGTGCCAGTAGTATTGGCGTGGGTGCCCCCTACTATGGCTACACCTTC
CASSIGVGAPYYGYTF
>TRBD1|TRBJ2-2|TRBV12-5|-
TGTGCTAGTGGTTTGGTACCAGGGACAGGGCCCGGGGAGCTGTTTTTT
CASGLVPGTGPGELFF
>-|TRBJ2-2|TRBV5-1|-
TGCGCCAGCAGCTTGAAGACAGGGAGGGACGGGGAGCTGTTTTTT
CASSLKTGRDGELFF
>-|TRBJ2-7|TRBV9|few
TGTGCCAGCAGCGTAGAAGGAGGGATAATGGGCTACGAGCAGTACTTC
CASSVEGGIMGYEQYF
>-|TRBJ1-3|TRBV6-5|-
TGTGCCAGCAGTTACTCGGGCAGGGCGGCCGGAAACACCATATATTTT
CASSYSGRAAGNTIYF
>-|TRBJ1-2|TRBV4-1|-
TGCGCCAGCAGCCAACTGGGACGGGAAAACTATGGCTACACCTTC
CASSQLGRENYGYTF
>-|TRBJ2-3|TRBV19|-
TGTGCCAGTAGTATGGCGGGGACCCGCACAGATACGCAGTATTTT
CASSMAGTRTDTQYF
>-|TRBJ2-7|TRBV6-1|-
TGTGCCAGCAGTGCCCCCGATCAAGCCTCCTACGAGCAGTACTTC
CASSAPDQASYEQYF
>-|TRBJ1-1|TRBV6-5|-
TGTGCCAGCAGTTACACCCTTCAGGGAGAACAGGGAGCTTTCTTT
CASSYTLQGEQGAFF
>TRBD1|TRBJ2-6|TRBV28|-
TGTGCCAGCAGTCCGACAGGGGGCCGGTCTGGGGCCAACGTCCTGACTTTC
CASSPTGGRSGANVLTF
>-|TRBJ1-4|TRBV6-5|-
TGTGCCAGCAGTACCCCCGGGGGCGGCAATGAAAAACTGTTTTTT
CASSTPGGGNEKLFF
>-|TRBJ2-7|TRBV7-9|-
TGTGCCAGCAGCGTAGCCGACGAGCAGTACTTC
CASSVADEQYF
>-|TRBJ1-6|TRBV6-4|-
TGTGCCAGCAGTGACCGGGGAAATTCACCCCTCCACTTT
CASSDRGNSPLHF
>-|TRBJ1-2|TRBV6-5|-
TGTGCCAGCAGTCCAGGACTGAACTATGGCTACACCTTC
CASSPGLNYGYTF
>TRBD1|TRBJ2-7|TRBV12-5|-
TGTGCTAGTGGTTTGGAACAGGGGGGTTCCGTGTACTTC
CASGLEQGGSVYF
>TRBD2|TRBJ2-3|TRBV25-1|-
TGTGCCAGCAGTCACCCGGGAGGTAGAACAGATACGCAGTATTTT
CASSHPGGRTDTQYF
>-|TRBJ2-1|TRBV2|few
TGTGCCAGCAGTTCAACTAGGGGAAGCTCCTACAATGAGCAGTTCTTC
CASSSTRGSSYNEQFF
>TRBD1|TRBJ1-1|TRBV18|-
TGTGCCAGCTCCCCGCAGGGGGTCGGGAACACTGAAGCTTTCTTT
CASSPQGVGNTEAFF
>-|TRBJ2-7|TRBV5-5|-
TGTGCCAGCAGCTTGGAGGGGAAGAGTTACGAGCAGTACTTC
CASSLEGKSYEQYF
>TRBD1|TRBJ2-7|TRBV6-1|-
TGTGCCAGCAGTGCACAACTCGGGACAGCTACCTACGAGCAGTACTTC
CASSAQLGTATYEQYF
>-|TRBJ2-1|TRBV4-1|-
TGCGCCAGCAGCCCCCGGGGAAGGTCCAATGAGCAGTTCTTC
CASSPRGRSNEQFF